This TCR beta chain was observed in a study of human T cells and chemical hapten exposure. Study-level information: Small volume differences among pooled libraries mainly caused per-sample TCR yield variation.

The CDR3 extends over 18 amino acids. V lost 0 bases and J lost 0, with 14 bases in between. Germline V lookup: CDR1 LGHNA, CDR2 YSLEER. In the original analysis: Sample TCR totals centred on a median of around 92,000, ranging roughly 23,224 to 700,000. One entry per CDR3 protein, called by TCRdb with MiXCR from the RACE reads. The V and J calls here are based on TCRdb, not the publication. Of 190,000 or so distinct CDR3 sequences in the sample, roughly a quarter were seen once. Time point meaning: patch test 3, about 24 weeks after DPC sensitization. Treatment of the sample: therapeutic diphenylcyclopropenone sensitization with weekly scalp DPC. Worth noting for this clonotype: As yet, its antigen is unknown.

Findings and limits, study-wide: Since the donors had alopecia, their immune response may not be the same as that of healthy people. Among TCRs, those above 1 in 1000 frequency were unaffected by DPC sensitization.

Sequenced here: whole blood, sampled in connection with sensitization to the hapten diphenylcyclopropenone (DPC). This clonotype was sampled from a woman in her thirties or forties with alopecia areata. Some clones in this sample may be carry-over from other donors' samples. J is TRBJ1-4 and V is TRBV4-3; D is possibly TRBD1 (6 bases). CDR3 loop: CASSQDPSRGATNEKLFF. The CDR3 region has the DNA TGCGCCAGCAGCCAAGACCCCAGCAGGGGTGCAACTAATGAAAAACTGTTTTTT.